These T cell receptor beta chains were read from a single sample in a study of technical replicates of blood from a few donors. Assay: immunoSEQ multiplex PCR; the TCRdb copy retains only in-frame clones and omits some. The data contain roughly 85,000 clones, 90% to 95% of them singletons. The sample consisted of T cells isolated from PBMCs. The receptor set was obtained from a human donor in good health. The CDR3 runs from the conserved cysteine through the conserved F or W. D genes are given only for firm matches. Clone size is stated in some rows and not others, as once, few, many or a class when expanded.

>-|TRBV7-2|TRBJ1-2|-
TGTGCCAGCAGCCCCGGTGCGGGGGGAAACTATGGCTACACCTTC
CASSPGAGGNYGYTF
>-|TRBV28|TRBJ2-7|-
TGTGCCAGCAGAGCCCCGGGACACTCCTACGAGCAGTACTTC
CASRAPGHSYEQYF
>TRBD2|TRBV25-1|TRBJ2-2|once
TGTGCCAGCAGACTTAGCGGGCGAAGCGGGGAGCTGTTTTTT
CASRLSGRSGELFF
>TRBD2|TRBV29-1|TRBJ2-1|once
TGCAGCGCCCTTACCCCGACCACAGCGGGAGTTTGGTTCTTC
CSALTPTTAGVWFF
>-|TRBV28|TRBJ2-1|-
TGTGCCAGCAGTGTGACAGGTCCGCAGGCAGGTCTAGCTTACAATGAGCAGTTCTTC
CASSVTGPQAGLAYNEQFF
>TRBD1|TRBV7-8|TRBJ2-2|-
TGTGCCAGCAGCGGGGACCTACAGGGGGCCATAAGTACCGGGGAGCTGTTTTTT
CASSGDLQGAISTGELFF
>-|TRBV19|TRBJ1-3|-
TGTGCCAGTAGTGTCCAGGGATATGGAAACACCATATATTTT
CASSVQGYGNTIYF
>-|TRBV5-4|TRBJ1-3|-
TGTGCCAGCAGCTTGGTAGGACATACTGGAAACACCATATATTTT
CASSLVGHTGNTIYF
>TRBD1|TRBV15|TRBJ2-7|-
TGTGCCACCAGCCTCCGTGGCAGGGGGCTTTACGAGCAGTACTTC
CATSLRGRGLYEQYF
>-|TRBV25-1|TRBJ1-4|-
TGTGCCAGCAGCACCCCGGGTCAGTATGAAAAACTGTTTTTT
CASSTPGQYEKLFF
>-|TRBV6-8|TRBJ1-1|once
TGTGCCAGCAGTTACCCCCGAGGTTCTAACACTGAAGCTTTCTTT
CASSYPRGSNTEAFF
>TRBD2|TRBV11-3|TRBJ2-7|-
TGTGCCAGCAGCCCCGGGACTAGCGGGACTGGCGAGCAGTACTTC
CASSPGTSGTGEQYF
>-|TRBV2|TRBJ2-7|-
TGTGCCAGCAGTGAAGCGTGGGGCAGGGATAGGTACGAGCAGTACTTC
CASSEAWGRDRYEQYF
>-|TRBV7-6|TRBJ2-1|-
TGTGCCAGCAGCTTAGAATGGCAGCGACTGCTTTACAATGAGCAGTTCTTC
CASSLEWQRLLYNEQFF
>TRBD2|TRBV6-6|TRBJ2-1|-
TGTGCCAGCAGACCTAGGACTAGCGGGAGTTTCGATGAGCAGTTCTTC
CASRPRTSGSFDEQFF
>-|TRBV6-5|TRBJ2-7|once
TGTGCCAGCAGGCAGTACCGGGAACTATTCTACGAGCAGTACTTC
CASRQYRELFYEQYF
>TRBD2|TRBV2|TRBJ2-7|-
TGTGCCAGCATGGGACTAGCGGGCTTTGAGCAGTACTTC
CASMGLAGFEQYF
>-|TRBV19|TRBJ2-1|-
TGTGCCAGTAGTCCCAGGATGGACAGCGGGGATGAGCAGTTCTTC
CASSPRMDSGDEQFF
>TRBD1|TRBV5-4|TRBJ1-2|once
TGTGCCAGCAGCCCCGGGACAGGGGGAGGCTACACCTTC
CASSPGTGGGYTF
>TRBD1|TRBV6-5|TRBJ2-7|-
TGTGCCAGCAGTGCGACAGGGGGCGGAGAGCAGTACTTC
CASSATGGGEQYF
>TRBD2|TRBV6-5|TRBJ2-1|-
TGTGCCAGCAGGCGGGAGGGCCTGAATGAGCAGTTCTTC
CASRREGLNEQFF
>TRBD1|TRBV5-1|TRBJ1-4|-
TGCGCCAGCAGCGGGGCGTCAGGGGGAGATTGGGAAAAACTGTTTTTT
CASSGASGGDWEKLFF
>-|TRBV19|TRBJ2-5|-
TGTGCCAGTAGTGCCTGGGGGCTTGAGACCCAGTACTTC
CASSAWGLETQYF
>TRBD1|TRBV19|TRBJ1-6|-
TGTGCCAGTGCAAGACAGGGTGGTTCACCCCTCCACTTT
CASARQGGSPLHF
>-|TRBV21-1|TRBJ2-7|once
TGTGCCAGCAGCTTCTTCGGGCGGACAGGGTCGAATGGCACCTACGAGCAGTACTTC
CASSFFGRTGSNGTYEQYF
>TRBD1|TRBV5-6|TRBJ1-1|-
TGTGCCAGCAGCCGTTTCCGACAGGGAGCGGACACTGAAGCTTTCTTT
CASSRFRQGADTEAFF
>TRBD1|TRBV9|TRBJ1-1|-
TGTGCCAGCTCGGGACAGCCGAACACTGAAGCTTTCTTT
CASSGQPNTEAFF
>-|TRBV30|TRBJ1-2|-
TGTGCCTGCTGGTCGACAGATGGCTACACCTTC
CACWSTDGYTF
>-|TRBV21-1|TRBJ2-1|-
TGTGCTGGAAACGGCGGACTAGAGGTCAATGAGCAGTTCTTC
CAGNGGLEVNEQFF
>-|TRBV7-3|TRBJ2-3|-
TGTGCCAGCAGCCGGTTTGCGGCGGGACCAAACACAGATACGCAGTATTTT
CASSRFAAGPNTDTQYF
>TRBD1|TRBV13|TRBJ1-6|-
TGTGCCAGCAGCTCCGGCAGTTTGGACAGGGGAAATTCACCCCTCCACTTT
CASSSGSLDRGNSPLHF
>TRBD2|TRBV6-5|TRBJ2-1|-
TGTGCCAGCAGTTCGTTAGCGGGAGAAACATACAATGAGCAGTTCTTC
CASSSLAGETYNEQFF
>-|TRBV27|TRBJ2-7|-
TGTGCCAGCAGTTTGAGCGGCTCCAGCTCCTACGAGCAGTACTTC
CASSLSGSSSYEQYF
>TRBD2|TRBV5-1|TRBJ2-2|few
TGCGCCAGCATGGGACTAGCGGGAGAGGGATCCGGGGAGCTGTTTTTT
CASMGLAGEGSGELFF
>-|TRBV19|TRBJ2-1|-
TGTGCCAGTAGTGCCTACTACAATGAGCAGTTCTTC
CASSAYYNEQFF
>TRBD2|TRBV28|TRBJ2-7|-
TGTGCCAGCAGTGCCGGGGGGGCCAGCTCCTACGAGCAGTACTTC
CASSAGGASSYEQYF
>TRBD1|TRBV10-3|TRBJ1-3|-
TGTGCCATCAGGACAGGGGGCCCTGGAAACACCATATATTTT
CAIRTGGPGNTIYF
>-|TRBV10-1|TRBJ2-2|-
TGCGCCAGCAGTGAGTCCCAGGGGCTGCAGAACACCGGGGAGCTGTTTTTT
CASSESQGLQNTGELFF
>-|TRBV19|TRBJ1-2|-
TGTGCCAGTAGTCTGACATACTATGGCTACACCTTC
CASSLTYYGYTF